One sample yielded the 24 T cell receptor beta chains listed below, sequenced in a study of shared clonotypes between healthy human individuals. Data came from immunoSEQ multiplex PCR; TCRdb stores just in-frame clones and leaves some out. The repertoire holds 2 million to 2.5 million clones, with approximately 95% as singletons. Naive CD8 isolation took CD45RO-negative cells positively selected for CCR7 and excluded terminally differentiated effector memory CD45RA+ cells. The sample consisted of naive CD8+ T cells sorted from blood. Receptor source: a young man in good health.

This clone was seen a single time. The chain recombines TRBV7-2 with TRBJ2-5, with a tentative D call TRBD1 (6 bases). V lost 5 bases and J lost 1, with 14 bases in between. Germline V lookup: CDR1 SGHTA, CDR2 FQGNSA. CDR3 length: 15 amino acids. This CDR3 reads CASSPTQGLQETQYF. CDR3 bases: TGTGCCAGCAGCCCGACACAGGGCCTCCAAGAGACCCAGTACTTC.

V usage is TRBV18 and J usage is TRBJ2-3; possible D gene TRBD2, 5 bases. Germline V CDR1 and CDR2: KGHSH, LQKENI. The CDR3 has 15 residues. Trimming removed 3 bases from V and 5 bases from J, with 15 bases in between. CDR3 loop: CASSPRDTRQDTQYF. The CDR3 region has the DNA TGTGCCAGCTCACCGAGGGATACACGCCAAGATACGCAGTATTTT.

This chain uses TRBV28 with TRBJ2-3, with 8 positions matching TRBD2. The CDR3 consists of 18 residues. Trimming removed 3 bases from V and 2 bases from J; junction bases left unmatched: 13. In germline, CDR1 is MDHEN, CDR2 SYDVKM. This CDR3 reads CASSLTSGGYQDTDTQYF. The CDR3 DNA is TGTGCCAGCAGTTTGACGAGCGGGGGTTATCAAGACACAGATACGCAGTATTTT.

The J gene is TRBJ1-2, the V gene TRBV13; D is ambiguous. V lost 1 base and J 1 base, leaving 7 bases between the germline ends. Germline values: CDR1 PRHDT, CDR2 FYEKMQ (reference sequence). The CDR3 is 14 amino acids. In nucleotides, the CDR3 is TGTGCCAGCAGCTTAGCGGGGAATAACTATGGCTACACCTTC. Translated: CASSLAGNNYGYTF.

This clone came up once. V is TRBV4-1 and J is TRBJ2-5, with 10 bases matching TRBD1. J was trimmed by 5 bases and V by 4 bases; bases with no gene match: 1. The CDR3 is made up of 13 amino acids. The germline gives CDR1 MGHRA, CDR2 YSYEKL. CDR3 loop: CASSLTGGETQYF. CDR3 nucleotides: TGCGCCAGCAGCCTGACAGGGGGCGAGACCCAGTACTTC.

The rearrangement uses TRBV29-1 and TRBJ2-1, with 14 nucleotides matching TRBD2. V lost 0 bases, J lost 14 bases, and 6 bases stayed unmatched. The germline gives CDR1 SQVTM, CDR2 ANQGSEA. The CDR3 covers 14 residues. The CDR3 DNA follows: TGCAGCGTTGAAGAGGGACTAGCGGGAGCTTCAGAGTTCTTC. Amino acids: CSVEEGLAGASEFF.

V gene TRBV7-9 combines with J gene TRBJ1-5; the match to TRBD1 covers 8 bases. Germline V CDR1 and CDR2: SEHNR, FQNEAQ (reference sequence). Trimming at V came to 5 bases and at J to 0 bases, leaving 6 bases not matched to a gene. This CDR3 comprises 16 residues. The CDR3 loop reads CASSGDRGFSNQPQHF. For the CDR3, the DNA is TGTGCCAGCAGCGGTGACAGGGGTTTTAGCAATCAGCCCCAGCATTTT.

The chain is built from TRBV25-1 and TRBJ2-7; no definite D call. V dropped 2 bases and J dropped 4 bases, with 6 bases sitting between them. From germline, CDR1 is MGHDK and CDR2 SYGVNS. The CDR3 is made up of 12 amino acids. In nucleotides, the CDR3 is TGTGCCAGCAGTGAAAATGTGTACGAGCAGTACTTC. This gives the protein CASSENVYEQYF.

V and J are TRBV10-3 and TRBJ2-3; either TRBD1 or TRBD2 may fit D (5 bases each). The CDR3 loop spans 20 amino acids. The V end was cut by 2 bases, the J end by 0 bases, with 24 bases between. From germline, CDR1 is ENHRY and CDR2 SYGVKD. In DNA, the CDR3 is TGTGCCATCAGTGAGGGTCCCTTCCCAGCCGGGGCCCTTAGCACAGATACGCAGTATTTT. Translating it yields CAISEGPFPAGALSTDTQYF.

The chain recombines TRBV4-1 with TRBJ2-1; TRBD2 might be the D (6 bases). Germline CDR1 and CDR2: MGHRA and YSYEKL. The ends were cut back, 3 bases at V and 10 bases at J, with 13 bases in the middle. This CDR3 spans 13 amino acids. Written as DNA, the CDR3 is TGCGCCAGCAGCCACCGGGACTTTTGGGAGCAGTTCTTC. Translated: CASSHRDFWEQFF.

The chain recombines TRBV5-1 with TRBJ2-5, with 7 bases fitting TRBD1. The germline gives CDR1 SGHRS, CDR2 YFSETQ. J gave up 1 base and V 0 bases, and 3 bases lay outside the gene matches. This CDR3 has 15 amino acids. The CDR3 DNA is TGCGCCAGCAGCTTGGAACAGGGGATCCAAGAGACCCAGTACTTC. Translation: CASSLEQGIQETQYF.

The rearrangement uses TRBV7-9 and TRBJ1-2, with D perhaps matching TRBD1 (6 bases). The ends were cut back, 5 bases at V and 7 bases at J, with 14 bases in the middle. CDR1 and CDR2 from the germline V gene are SEHNR and FQNEAQ (reference sequence). This CDR3 contains 13 residues. CDR3 amino acids: CASSPGHPPGYTF. In DNA form, the CDR3 reads TGTGCCAGCAGCCCGGGACACCCACCTGGCTACACCTTC. Full variable domain (rest looked up from reference TRBV7-9 and TRBJ1-2): DTGVSQNPRHKITKRGQNVTFRCDPISEHNRLYWYRQTLGQGPEFLTYFQNEAQLEKSRLLSDRFSAERPKGSFSTLEIQRTEQGDSAMYLCASSPGHPPGYTFGSGTRLTVV.

The chain employs TRBV12-5 and TRBJ1-5, with unresolved D. Trimming took off 0 bases at V and 11 bases at J, with 11 bases between the two ends. Germline loops: CDR1 LGHNT, CDR2 FRNRAP. The CDR3 spans 13 residues. CDR3 coding DNA: TGTGCTAGTGGTTTGGTCAATGATGACACCCAGCATTTT. Protein: CASGLVNDDTQHF.

This sequence joins TRBV11-2 and TRBJ1-4; D might be TRBD1 (6 bases). Trimming shortened V by 6 bases and J by 6 bases, and 11 bases separated the two germline ends. The CDR3 runs 13 residues. The germline V gene has CDR1 SGHAT and CDR2 FQNNGV. The CDR3 region has the DNA TGTGCCAGCAGGGACAGTCTTTATGAAAAACTGTTTTTT. It encodes CASRDSLYEKLFF.

The chain recombines TRBV5-1 with TRBJ2-1, with 8 positions matching TRBD2. The CDR3 consists of 16 residues. J lost 6 bases, V lost 3 bases, and 11 bases had no gene match. The germline V gene has CDR1 SGHRS and CDR2 YFSETQ. The CDR3 here is CASSWLSGRRGNEQFF. The CDR3 DNA follows: TGCGCCAGCAGCTGGCTAAGCGGGAGACGGGGCAATGAGCAGTTCTTC.

This sequence joins TRBV5-6 and TRBJ2-3, with TRBD2 identical over 13 bases. The CDR3 has 18 residues. Germline CDR1 is SGHDT and CDR2 is YYEEEE. Trimming removed 4 bases from V and 1 base from J; junction bases left unmatched: 9. The CDR3 DNA follows: TGTGCCAGCAGCGCGGGACTAGCGGGGATTCTCCGCACAGATACGCAGTATTTT. This translates into CASSAGLAGILRTDTQYF. The full variable domain, in which reference TRBV5-6 and TRBJ2-3 provide the parts outside the CDR3, is DAGVTQSPTHLIKTRGQQVTLRCSPKSGHDTVSWYQQALGQGPQFIFQYYEEEERQRGNFPDRFSGHQFPNYSSELNVNALLLGDSALYLCASSAGLAGILRTDTQYFGPGTRLTVL.

V is TRBV7-9 and J is TRBJ2-7; D unresolved. Germline V gene data show CDR1 as SEHNR and CDR2 as FQNEAQ (reference sequence). The length of the CDR3 is 13 residues. V was shortened by 8 bases and J by 2 bases, with 13 bases between the two germline ends. CDR3 bases: TGTGCCAGCGGTTCTAGGCATACCTACGAGCAGTACTTC. Its translation: CASGSRHTYEQYF.

On this clone itself: The same CDR3 arises from other DNA sequences in this sample as well. The chain couples TRBV19 to TRBJ1-1; weak D call: TRBD1 (6 bases). With 5 bases removed from V and 5 bases from J, the gap between germline ends came to 15 bases. The CDR3 has 14 amino acids. Looked up from germline, CDR1 is LNHDA and CDR2 is SQIVND (reference sequence). CDR3 loop: CASSLPGGLTEAFF. Written as DNA, the CDR3 is TGTGCCAGTAGTTTGCCCGGGGGGCTTACTGAAGCTTTCTTT.

The J gene is TRBJ2-2, the V gene TRBV6-1; 9 positions agree with TRBD2. Germline assignment: CDR1 MNHNS and CDR2 SASEGT. This CDR3 has 13 residues. The J segment lost 6 bases and the V segment lost 6 bases, leaving 2 bases of the junction unmatched. CDR3: CASRAGGSGELFF. The CDR3 DNA sequence: TGTGCCAGCAGAGCGGGAGGATCCGGGGAGCTGTTTTTT.

This chain joins TRBV19 and TRBJ2-7; 7 bases align to TRBD2. The CDR3 runs 14 residues. Germline V CDR1 and CDR2: LNHDA, SQIVND (reference sequence). V trimming: 3 bases; J trimming: 7 bases; junction bases outside the gene matches: 9. The CDR3 loop is CASSMGSGAIEQYF. The CDR3 bases are TGTGCCAGTAGTATGGGAAGCGGGGCGATTGAGCAGTACTTC.

The gene calls are TRBV14 and TRBJ2-2; 9 nucleotides align to TRBD2. Trimming removed 4 bases from V and 5 bases from J; junction bases left unmatched: 5. The CDR3 has 15 residues. Germline V gene data show CDR1 as SGHDN and CDR2 as FVKESK. CDR3 region: CASSPSSGKTGELFF. The CDR3, as DNA: TGTGCCAGCAGCCCGTCTAGCGGGAAAACCGGGGAGCTGTTTTTT.

This chain uses TRBV13 with TRBJ2-1; tentatively, D is TRBD2 (6 bases). The CDR3 loop spans 14 amino acids. Trimming pared 6 bases from V and 4 bases from J, leaving 13 bases between. Germline V CDR1 and CDR2: PRHDT, FYEKMQ (reference sequence). The CDR3 DNA reads TGTGCCAGCAGTTCTAGCGAACCTTACAATGAGCAGTTCTTC. Amino acid sequence: CASSSSEPYNEQFF. The complete variable domain, with remaining parts taken from reference TRBV13 and TRBJ2-1, reads AAGVIQSPRHLIKEKRETATLKCYPIPRHDTVYWYQQGPGQDPQFLISFYEKMQSDKGSIPDRFSAQQFSDYHSELNMSSLELGDSALYFCASSSSEPYNEQFFGPGTRLTVL.

V and J are TRBV6-5 and TRBJ1-5; TRBD1 is a possible D gene (6 bases). Per germline, CDR1 MNHEY and CDR2 SVGAGI. Trimming left V 4 bases short and J 3 bases short, with 13 bases between. This CDR3 has 15 amino acids. This CDR3 reads CASSSLQGSNQPQHF. CDR3 nucleotides: TGTGCCAGCAGTTCCTTACAGGGTTCCAATCAGCCCCAGCATTTT.

The chain couples TRBV9 to TRBJ1-5; tentatively, D is TRBD1 (6 bases). The V gene lost 3 bases and the J gene lost 6 bases, with 13 bases spanning the gap. There are 14 residues in the CDR3. Germline lookup yields CDR1 SGDLS and CDR2 YYNGEE. The DNA for the CDR3 is TGTGCCAGCAGCGAGACAGGTTTGGGTCAGCCCCAGCATTTT. Translation gives CASSETGLGQPQHF.